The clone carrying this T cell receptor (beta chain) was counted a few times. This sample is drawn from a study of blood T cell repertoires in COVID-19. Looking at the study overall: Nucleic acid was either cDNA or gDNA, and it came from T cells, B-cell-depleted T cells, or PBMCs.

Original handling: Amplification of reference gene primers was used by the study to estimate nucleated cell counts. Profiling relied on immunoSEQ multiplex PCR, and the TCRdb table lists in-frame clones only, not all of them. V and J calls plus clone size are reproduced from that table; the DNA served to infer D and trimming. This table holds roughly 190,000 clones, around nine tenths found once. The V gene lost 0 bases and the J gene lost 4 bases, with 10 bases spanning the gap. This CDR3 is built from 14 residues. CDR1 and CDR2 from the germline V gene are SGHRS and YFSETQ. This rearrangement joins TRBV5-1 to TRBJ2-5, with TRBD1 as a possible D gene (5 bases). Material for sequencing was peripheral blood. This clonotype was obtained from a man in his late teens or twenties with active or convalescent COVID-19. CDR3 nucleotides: TGCGCCAGCAGCTTGGAGGCAGGGTTAGAGACCCAGTACTTC. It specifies CASSLEAGLETQYF.